This T cell receptor (beta chain) was identified during a study of T cell responses to AZD1222 COVID-19 vaccine. General study findings and limits: Once two AZD1222 doses were given, Spike-specific TCR breadth and depth went up. Baseline testing showed seropositivity in only a handful of AZD1222 recipients. Nearly half of spike-specific TCRs reportedly go after variant regions that carry no mutations.

This clone was picked up one time. Its specificity is unknown. Using immunoSEQ multiplex PCR, the repertoire was profiled, and TCRdb retains in-frame clones only, with some absent. This table holds about 81,000 clones, about 91% found once. The V and J ends lost 1 base and 7 bases respectively, with 6 bases between them. The CDR3 is 12 amino acids. Germline V gives CDR1 SGDLS, CDR2 YYNGEE. The source of this sequence is an adult in good health. V gene TRBV9 combines with J gene TRBJ2-1; maybe TRBD2 (5 bases). Here the sequenced sample was peripheral blood, taken on day 0 of AZD1222 vaccination. As DNA, the CDR3 is TGTGCCAGCAGCGTAACGGGGAATGAGCAGTTCTTC. This gives the protein CASSVTGNEQFF.